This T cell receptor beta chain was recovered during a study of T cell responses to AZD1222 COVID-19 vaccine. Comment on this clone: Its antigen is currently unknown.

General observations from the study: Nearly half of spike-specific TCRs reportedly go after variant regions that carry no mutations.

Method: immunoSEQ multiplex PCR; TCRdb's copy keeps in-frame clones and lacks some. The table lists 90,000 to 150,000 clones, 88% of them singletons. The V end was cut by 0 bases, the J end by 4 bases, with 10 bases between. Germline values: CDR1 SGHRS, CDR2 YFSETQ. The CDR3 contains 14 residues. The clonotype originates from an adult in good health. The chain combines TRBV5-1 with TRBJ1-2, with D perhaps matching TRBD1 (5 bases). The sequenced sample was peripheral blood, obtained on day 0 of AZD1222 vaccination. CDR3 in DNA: TGCGCCAGCAGCTTGGATCAGGGCTCCTATGGCTACACCTTC. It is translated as CASSLDQGSYGYTF.